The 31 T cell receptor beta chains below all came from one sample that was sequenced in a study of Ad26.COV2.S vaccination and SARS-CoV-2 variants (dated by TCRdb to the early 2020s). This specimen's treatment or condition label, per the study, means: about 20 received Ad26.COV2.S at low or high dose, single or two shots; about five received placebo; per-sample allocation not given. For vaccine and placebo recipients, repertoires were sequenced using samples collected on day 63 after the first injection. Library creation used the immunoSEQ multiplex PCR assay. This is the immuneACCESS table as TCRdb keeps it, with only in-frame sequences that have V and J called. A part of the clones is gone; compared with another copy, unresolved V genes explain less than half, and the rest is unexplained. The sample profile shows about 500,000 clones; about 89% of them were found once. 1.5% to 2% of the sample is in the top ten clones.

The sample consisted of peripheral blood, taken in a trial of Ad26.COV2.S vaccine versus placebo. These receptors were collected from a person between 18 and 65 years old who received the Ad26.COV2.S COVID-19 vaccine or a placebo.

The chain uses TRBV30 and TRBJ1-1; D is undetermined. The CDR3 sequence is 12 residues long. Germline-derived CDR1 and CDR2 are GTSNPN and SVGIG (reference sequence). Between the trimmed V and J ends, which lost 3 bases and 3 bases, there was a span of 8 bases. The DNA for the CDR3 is TGTGCCTGGAGAGCGGGGTACACTGAAGCTTTCTTT. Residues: CAWRAGYTEAFF.

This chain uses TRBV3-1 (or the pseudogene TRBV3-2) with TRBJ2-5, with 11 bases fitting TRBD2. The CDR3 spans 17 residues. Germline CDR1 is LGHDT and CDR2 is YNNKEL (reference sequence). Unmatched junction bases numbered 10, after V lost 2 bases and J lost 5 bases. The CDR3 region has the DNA TGTGCCAGCAGCCAAATCATTAGCGGGGGGGAAAAGGAGACCCAGTACTTC. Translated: CASSQIISGGEKETQYF.

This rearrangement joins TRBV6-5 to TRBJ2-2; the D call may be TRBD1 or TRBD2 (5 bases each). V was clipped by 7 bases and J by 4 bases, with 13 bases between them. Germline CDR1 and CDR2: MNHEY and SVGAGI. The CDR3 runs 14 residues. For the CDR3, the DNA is TGTGCCAGCACACTGCAGGGACCCACCGGGGAGCTGTTTTTT. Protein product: CASTLQGPTGELFF.

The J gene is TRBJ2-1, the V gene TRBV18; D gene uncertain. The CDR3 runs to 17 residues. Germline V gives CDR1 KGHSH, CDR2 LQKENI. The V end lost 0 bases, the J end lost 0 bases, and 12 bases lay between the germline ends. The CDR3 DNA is TGTGCCAGCTCACCACCTTGGGCAGGTAGCTCCTACAATGAGCAGTTCTTC. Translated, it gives CASSPPWAGSSYNEQFF.

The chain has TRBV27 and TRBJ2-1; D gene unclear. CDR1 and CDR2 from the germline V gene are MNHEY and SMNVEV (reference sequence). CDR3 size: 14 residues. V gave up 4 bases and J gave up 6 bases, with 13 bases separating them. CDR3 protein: CASSYRPKINEQFF. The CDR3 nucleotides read TGTGCCAGCAGTTATCGGCCCAAAATCAATGAGCAGTTCTTC.

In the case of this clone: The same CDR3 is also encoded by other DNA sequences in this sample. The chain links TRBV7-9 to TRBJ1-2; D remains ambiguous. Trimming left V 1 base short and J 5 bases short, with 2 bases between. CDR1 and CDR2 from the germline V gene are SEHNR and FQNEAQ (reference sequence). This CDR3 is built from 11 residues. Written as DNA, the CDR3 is TGTGCCAGCAGCTTAGAGTATGGCTACACCTTC. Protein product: CASSLEYGYTF.

DNA of the CDR3: TGTGCCAGCAGCCTGACACCGAACACTGAAGCTTTCTTT. It is translated as CASSLTPNTEAFF. The V call is TRBV6-5, the J call TRBJ1-1, with D unresolved. This CDR3 spans 13 amino acids. Trimming shortened V by 6 bases and J by 1 base, and 9 bases separated the two germline ends. The germline V gene has CDR1 MNHEY and CDR2 SVGAGI.

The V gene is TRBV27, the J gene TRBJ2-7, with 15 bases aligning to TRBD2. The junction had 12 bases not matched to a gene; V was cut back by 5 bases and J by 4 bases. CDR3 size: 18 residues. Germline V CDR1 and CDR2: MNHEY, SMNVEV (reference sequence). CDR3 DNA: TGTGCCAGCAGTCCGCAAAGGACTAGCGGGAGGGCCCTGTACGAGCAGTACTTC. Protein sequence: CASSPQRTSGRALYEQYF.

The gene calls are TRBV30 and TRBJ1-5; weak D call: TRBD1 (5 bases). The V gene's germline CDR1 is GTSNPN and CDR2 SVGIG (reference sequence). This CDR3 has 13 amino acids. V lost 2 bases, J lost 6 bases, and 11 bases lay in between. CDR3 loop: CAWSPGFGQPQHF. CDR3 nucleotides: TGTGCCTGGAGTCCAGGGTTCGGTCAGCCCCAGCATTTT. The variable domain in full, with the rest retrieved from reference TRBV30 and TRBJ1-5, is SQTIHQWPATLVQPVGSPLSLECTVEGTSNPNLYWYRQAAGRGLQLLFYSVGIGQISSEVPQNLSASRPQDRQFILSSKKLLLSDSGFYLCAWSPGFGQPQHFGDGTRLSIL.

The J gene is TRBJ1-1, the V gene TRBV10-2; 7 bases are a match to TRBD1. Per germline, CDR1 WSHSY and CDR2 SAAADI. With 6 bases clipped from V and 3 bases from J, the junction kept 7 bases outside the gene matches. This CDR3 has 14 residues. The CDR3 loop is CASSPRDRDTEAFF. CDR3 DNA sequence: TGCGCCAGCAGCCCGCGAGACAGGGACACTGAAGCTTTCTTT.

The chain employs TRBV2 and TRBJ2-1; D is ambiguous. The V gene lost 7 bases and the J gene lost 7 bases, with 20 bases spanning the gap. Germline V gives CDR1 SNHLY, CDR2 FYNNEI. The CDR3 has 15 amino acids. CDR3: CASKGLMIGGNEQFF. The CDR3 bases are TGTGCCAGCAAAGGCCTAATGATCGGTGGGAATGAGCAGTTCTTC.

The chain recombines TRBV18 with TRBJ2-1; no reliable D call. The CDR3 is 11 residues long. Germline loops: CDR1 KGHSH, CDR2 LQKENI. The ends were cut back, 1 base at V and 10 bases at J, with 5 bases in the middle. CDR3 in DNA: TGTGCCAGCTCACCACTCAGGGAGCAGTTCTTC. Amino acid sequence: CASSPLREQFF.

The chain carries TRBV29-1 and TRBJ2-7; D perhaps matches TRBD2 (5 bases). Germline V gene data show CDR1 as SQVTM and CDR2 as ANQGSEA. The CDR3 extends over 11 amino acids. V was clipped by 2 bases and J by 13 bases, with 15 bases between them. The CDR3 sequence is CSVESGSWLYF. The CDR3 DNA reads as TGCAGCGTTGAATCGGGGTCGTGGTTATACTTC.

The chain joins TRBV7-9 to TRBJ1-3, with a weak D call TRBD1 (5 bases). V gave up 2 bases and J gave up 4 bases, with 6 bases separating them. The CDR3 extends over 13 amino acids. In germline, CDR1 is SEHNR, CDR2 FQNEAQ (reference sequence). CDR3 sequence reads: CASSLNRGNTIYF. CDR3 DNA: TGTGCCAGCAGCTTAAACAGGGGAAACACCATATATTTT.

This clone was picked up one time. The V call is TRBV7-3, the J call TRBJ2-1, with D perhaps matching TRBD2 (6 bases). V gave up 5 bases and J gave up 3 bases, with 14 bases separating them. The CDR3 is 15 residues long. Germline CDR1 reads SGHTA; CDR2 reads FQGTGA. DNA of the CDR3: TGTGCCAGCAGCGATCTAGGGGAGGACTACAATGAGCAGTTCTTC. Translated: CASSDLGEDYNEQFF.

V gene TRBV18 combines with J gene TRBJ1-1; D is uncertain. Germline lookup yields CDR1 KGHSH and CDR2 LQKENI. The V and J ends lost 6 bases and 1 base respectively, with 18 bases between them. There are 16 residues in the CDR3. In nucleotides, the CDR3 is TGTGCCAGCTCCGATTCGCCCGACGGGAAGAACACTGAAGCTTTCTTT. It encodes CASSDSPDGKNTEAFF. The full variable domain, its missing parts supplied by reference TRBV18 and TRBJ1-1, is NAGVMQNPRHLVRRRGQEARLRCSPMKGHSHVYWYRQLPEEGLKFMVYLQKENIIDESGMPKERFSAEFPKEGPSILRIQQVVRGDSAAYFCASSDSPDGKNTEAFFGQGTRLTVV.

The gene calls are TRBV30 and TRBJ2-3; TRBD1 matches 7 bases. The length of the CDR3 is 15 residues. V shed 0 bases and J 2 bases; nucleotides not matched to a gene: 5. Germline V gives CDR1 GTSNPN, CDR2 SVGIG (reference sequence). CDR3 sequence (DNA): TGTGCCTGGAGTGTACTGGGACAGTCCACAGATACGCAGTATTTT. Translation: CAWSVLGQSTDTQYF.

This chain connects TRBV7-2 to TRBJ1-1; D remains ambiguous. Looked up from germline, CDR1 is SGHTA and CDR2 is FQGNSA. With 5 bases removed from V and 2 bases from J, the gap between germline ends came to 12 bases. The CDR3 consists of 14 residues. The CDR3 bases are TGTGCCAGCAGCGCCCACGAGGATAACACTGAAGCTTTCTTT. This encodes CASSAHEDNTEAFF.

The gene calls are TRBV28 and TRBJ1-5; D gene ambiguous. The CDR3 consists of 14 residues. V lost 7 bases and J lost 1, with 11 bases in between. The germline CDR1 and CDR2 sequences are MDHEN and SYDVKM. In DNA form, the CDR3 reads TGTGCCAGCACCCCCTGGAGGAGCAATCAGCCCCAGCATTTT. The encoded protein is CASTPWRSNQPQHF.

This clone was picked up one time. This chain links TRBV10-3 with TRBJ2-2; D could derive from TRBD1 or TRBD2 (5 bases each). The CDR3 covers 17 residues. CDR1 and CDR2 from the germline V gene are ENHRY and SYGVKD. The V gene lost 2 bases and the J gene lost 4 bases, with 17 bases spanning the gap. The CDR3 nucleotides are TGTGCCATCAGTGAGCCGAGGGGTAGCGCGACCACCGGGGAGCTGTTTTTT. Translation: CAISEPRGSATTGELFF.

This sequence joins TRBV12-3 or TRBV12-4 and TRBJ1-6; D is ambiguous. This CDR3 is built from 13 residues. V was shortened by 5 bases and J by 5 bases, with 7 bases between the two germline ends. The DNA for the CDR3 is TGTGCCAGCAGTCGCAGCAATAATTCACCCCTCCACTTT. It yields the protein CASSRSNNSPLHF.

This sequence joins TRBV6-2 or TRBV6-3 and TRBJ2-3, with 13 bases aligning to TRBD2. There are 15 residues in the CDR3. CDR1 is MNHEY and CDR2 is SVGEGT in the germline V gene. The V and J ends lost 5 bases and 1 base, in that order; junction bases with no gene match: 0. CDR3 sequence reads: CASSGLAGGTDTQYF. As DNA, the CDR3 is TGTGCCAGCAGTGGACTAGCGGGGGGCACAGATACGCAGTATTTT.

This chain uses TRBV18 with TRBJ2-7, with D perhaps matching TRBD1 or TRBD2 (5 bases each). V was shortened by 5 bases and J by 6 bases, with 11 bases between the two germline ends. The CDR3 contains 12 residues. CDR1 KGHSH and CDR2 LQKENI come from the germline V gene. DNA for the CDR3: TGTGCCAGCTCATCAGGGACGGGCGAGCAGTACTTC. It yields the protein CASSSGTGEQYF.

The CDR3 DNA reads as TGTGCCAGCAGCTTAGCTGAGGGAACTGAAGCTTTCTTT. It encodes CASSLAEGTEAFF. This chain uses TRBV7-9 with TRBJ1-1; D not certain. Germline lookup yields CDR1 SEHNR and CDR2 FQNEAQ (reference sequence). Trimming pared 0 bases from V and 5 bases from J, leaving 7 bases between. The CDR3 totals 13 residues. The variable domain in full, completed from reference TRBV7-9 and TRBJ1-1, reads DTGVSQNPRHKITKRGQNVTFRCDPISEHNRLYWYRQTLGQGPEFLTYFQNEAQLEKSRLLSDRFSAERPKGSFSTLEIQRTEQGDSAMYLCASSLAEGTEAFFGQGTRLTVV.

The DNA for the CDR3 is TGCAGCGTCCTCCGGGATTCCTATGGCTACACCTTC. Translation: CSVLRDSYGYTF. The rearrangement uses TRBV29-1 and TRBJ1-2; D unclear. Germline loops: CDR1 SQVTM, CDR2 ANQGSEA. The CDR3 loop spans 12 amino acids. Trimming took off 6 bases at V and 4 bases at J, with 12 bases between the two ends.

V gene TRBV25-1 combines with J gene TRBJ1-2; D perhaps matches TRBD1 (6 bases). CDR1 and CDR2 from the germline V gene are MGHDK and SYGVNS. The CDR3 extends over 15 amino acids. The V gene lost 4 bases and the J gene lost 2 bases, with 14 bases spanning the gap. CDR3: CASSATGTSNYGYTF. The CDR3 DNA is TGTGCCAGCAGTGCAACCGGGACATCCAACTATGGCTACACCTTC.

The CDR3 here is CASTPTSGETQYF. CDR3 DNA sequence: TGTGCCAGCACCCCGACTAGCGGAGAGACCCAGTACTTC. The gene calls are TRBV28 and TRBJ2-5, with TRBD2 matching over 9 bases. The CDR3 totals 13 residues. The germline gives CDR1 MDHEN, CDR2 SYDVKM. Trimming took 7 bases from V and 4 from J; bases not matched to a gene: 4.

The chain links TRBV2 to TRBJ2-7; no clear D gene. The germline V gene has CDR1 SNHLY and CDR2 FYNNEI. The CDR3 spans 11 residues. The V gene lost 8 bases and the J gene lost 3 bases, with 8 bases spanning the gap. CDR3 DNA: TGTGCCAGCCTAGTCGGCTACGAGCAGTACTTC. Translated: CASLVGYEQYF.

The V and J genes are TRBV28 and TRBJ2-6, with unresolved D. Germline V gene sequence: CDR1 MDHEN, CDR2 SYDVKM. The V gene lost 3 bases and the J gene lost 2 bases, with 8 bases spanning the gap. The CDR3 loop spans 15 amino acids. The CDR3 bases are TGTGCCAGCAGTTTTATGTTCGCTGGGGCCAACGTCCTGACTTTC. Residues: CASSFMFAGANVLTF.

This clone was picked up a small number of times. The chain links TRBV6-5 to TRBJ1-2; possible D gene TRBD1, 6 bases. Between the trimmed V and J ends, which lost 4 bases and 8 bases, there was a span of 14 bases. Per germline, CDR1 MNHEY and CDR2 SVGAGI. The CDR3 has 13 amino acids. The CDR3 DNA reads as TGTGCCAGCAGTTCATACAGGGATAGAGGCTACACCTTC. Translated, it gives CASSSYRDRGYTF.

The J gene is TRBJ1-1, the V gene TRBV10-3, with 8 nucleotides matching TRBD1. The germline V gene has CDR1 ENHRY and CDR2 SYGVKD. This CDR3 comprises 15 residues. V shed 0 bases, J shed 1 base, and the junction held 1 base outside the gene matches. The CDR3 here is CAISESGTGNTEAFF. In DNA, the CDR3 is TGTGCCATCAGTGAGTCCGGGACAGGGAACACTGAAGCTTTCTTT.